These T cell receptor beta chains were read from a single sample in a study of Graves' ophthalmopathy and Graves' hyperthyroidism. TCRdb processed the multiplex PCR reads anew with MiXCR; each CDR3 protein has one entry. The sample includes about 1.2 million distinct CDR3 sequences, approximately 35% of them seen just once. Material for sequencing was peripheral blood or thyroid tissue (not recorded which). The receptor source for this set is an adult man with Graves' hyperthyroidism. The CDR3 runs from the conserved cysteine through the conserved F or W. A D gene is named only where the DNA matches it firmly. The size of a clone is reported for some rows only, either as once, few or many, or as a class for expanded clones.

V: TRBV7-8; J: TRBJ1-6; D: NA; size: NA; CDR3: CASSQLLRWNSPLHF; DNA: TGTGCCAGCAGCCAGTTGTTGCGGTGGAATTCACCCCTCCACTTT
V: TRBV7-9; J: TRBJ1-5; D: TRBD1; size: NA; CDR3: CASSLAHDRGSGNQPQHF; DNA: TGTGCCAGCAGCTTAGCTCATGACAGGGGAAGCGGGAATCAGCCCCAGCATTTT
V: TRBV5-1; J: TRBJ2-5; D: TRBD2; size: NA; CDR3: CASGIAGKETQYF; DNA: TGCGCCAGCGGGATAGCGGGAAAAGAGACCCAGTACTTC
V: TRBV10-3; J: TRBJ2-7; D: NA; size: many; CDR3: CAISDQLGGLGDEQYF; DNA: TGTGCCATCAGTGATCAACTGGGGGGGCTAGGAGACGAGCAGTACTTC
V: TRBV7-2; J: TRBJ1-6; D: TRBD1; size: many; CDR3: CASSLLPGQGTNSPLHF; DNA: TGTGCCAGCAGCTTATTACCGGGACAGGGGACCAATTCACCCCTCCACTTT
V: TRBV28; J: TRBJ1-4; D: NA; size: few; CDR3: CATWGGEKLFF; DNA: TGTGCCACCTGGGGTGGTGAAAAACTGTTTTTT
V: TRBV28; J: TRBJ1-5; D: NA; size: NA; CDR3: CASSPDSF; DNA: TGTGCCAGCAGCCCGGACAGTTTT
V: TRBV25-1; J: TRBJ2-7; D: NA; size: many; CDR3: CASSDTFSYEQYF; DNA: TGTGCCAGCAGTGACACGTTCTCCTACGAGCAGTACTTC
V: TRBV12-3/TRBV12-4; J: TRBJ1-1; D: NA; size: NA; CDR3: CASRLSVPSEAFF; DNA: TGTGCCAGCCGCCTCTCGGTCCCGTCTGAAGCTTTCTTT
V: TRBV12-3/TRBV12-4; J: TRBJ2-7; D: TRBD2; size: many; CDR3: CASSVGLAPGTYEQYF; DNA: TGTGCCAGCAGTGTCGGACTAGCGCCGGGCACCTACGAGCAGTACTTC
V: TRBV19; J: TRBJ1-5; D: NA; size: NA; CDR3: CASSRPEGTLSNQPQHF; DNA: TGTGCCAGTAGTAGACCGGAGGGGACCCTTAGCAATCAGCCCCAGCATTTT
V: TRBV20-1; J: TRBJ1-1; D: TRBD1; size: NA; CDR3: CSARLGRDRILRNF; DNA: TGCAGTGCTAGACTGGGCCGGGACAGGATCCTGCGGAACTTT
V: TRBV3-1; J: TRBJ2-7; D: TRBD2; size: few; CDR3: CASSQASGGFYEQYF; DNA: TGTGCCAGCAGCCAAGCGAGCGGGGGATTCTACGAGCAGTACTTC
V: TRBV28; J: TRBJ2-7; D: NA; size: NA; CDR3: CATRGTPEQYF; DNA: TGTGCCACTAGGGGGACGCCGGAGCAGTACTTC
V: TRBV10-3; J: TRBJ2-7; D: NA; size: NA; CDR3: CATRDGGAAYEQYF; DNA: TGTGCCACCAGGGACGGCGGAGCGGCCTACGAGCAGTACTTC
V: TRBV7-2; J: TRBJ1-2; D: NA; size: many; CDR3: CASRGDRPLCGYTF; DNA: TGTGCCAGCAGGGGGGACCGACCGCTTTGCGGCTACACCTTC
V: TRBV7-9; J: TRBJ2-7; D: NA; size: NA; CDR3: CASSLLGVQKTYEQYF; DNA: TGTGCCAGCAGCTTGCTCGGGGTGCAGAAGACCTACGAGCAGTACTTC
V: TRBV20-1; J: TRBJ1-2; D: NA; size: NA; CDR3: CSAIPGGRGYTF; DNA: TGCAGTGCGATCCCGGGGGGCCGAGGCTACACCTTC
V: TRBV10-3; J: TRBJ1-1; D: NA; size: many; CDR3: CAISGTGTNTEAFF; DNA: TGTGCCATCAGTGGAACAGGGACGAACACTGAAGCTTTCTTT
V: TRBV25-1; J: TRBJ2-7; D: TRBD1; size: NA; CDR3: CASRPGQGASYEQYF; DNA: TGTGCCAGCAGGCCCGGACAGGGGGCATCCTACGAGCAGTACTTC
V: TRBV29-1; J: TRBJ2-7; D: TRBD2; size: many; CDR3: CSVAYPGGQNYEQYF; DNA: TGCAGCGTTGCCTACCCGGGGGGGCAGAATTACGAGCAGTACTTC
V: TRBV10-3; J: TRBJ1-2; D: TRBD1; size: many; CDR3: CASSSGQAGDYGYTF; DNA: TGTGCCAGCAGCAGCGGACAGGCTGGTGACTATGGCTACACCTTC
V: TRBV15; J: TRBJ1-2; D: NA; size: few; CDR3: CATSRYGGASSNGYTF; DNA: TGTGCCACCAGCAGATACGGGGGCGCTAGCTCTAATGGCTACACCTTC
V: TRBV2; J: TRBJ2-7; D: NA; size: few; CDR3: CASSEVAGELTEQYF; DNA: TGTGCCAGCAGTGAGGTGGCAGGGGAGCTAACCGAGCAGTACTTC
V: TRBV19; J: TRBJ2-6; D: TRBD1; size: NA; CDR3: CASSPKMTGGGSGANVLTF; DNA: TGTGCCAGTAGTCCTAAAATGACAGGGGGCGGCTCTGGGGCCAACGTCCTGACTTTC
V: TRBV6-1; J: TRBJ1-5; D: TRBD1; size: NA; CDR3: CASSPLWQGADQPQHF; DNA: TGTGCCAGCAGCCCCCTTTGGCAGGGGGCTGATCAGCCCCAGCATTTT
V: TRBV27; J: TRBJ1-6; D: TRBD1; size: few; CDR3: CASSFRGRSSPLHF; DNA: TGTGCCAGCAGTTTCAGGGGGCGAAGCTCACCCCTCCACTTT
V: TRBV7-8; J: TRBJ2-7; D: NA; size: many; CDR3: CASSLGLGGADEQYF; DNA: TGTGCCAGCAGCTTAGGCCTAGGGGGGGCCGACGAGCAGTACTTC
V: TRBV29-1; J: TRBJ1-2; D: NA; size: many; CDR3: CSVEGVREASGYTF; DNA: TGCAGCGTTGAAGGGGTCAGGGAAGCTTCTGGCTACACCTTC
V: TRBV29-1; J: TRBJ2-7; D: NA; size: many; CDR3: CSVAGRTSYEQYF; DNA: TGCAGCGTTGCTGGACGGACTTCCTACGAGCAGTACTTC
V: TRBV2; J: TRBJ2-2; D: NA; size: NA; CDR3: CASTPRPAGANTGELFF; DNA: TGTGCCAGCACACCCCGTCCGGCAGGGGCGAACACCGGGGAGCTGTTTTTT
V: TRBV7-9; J: TRBJ2-7; D: TRBD2; size: once; CDR3: CASSQRLAGGSYEQYF; DNA: TGTGCCAGCAGCCAGAGACTAGCGGGAGGATCGTACGAGCAGTACTTC
V: TRBV25-1; J: TRBJ1-1; D: NA; size: many; CDR3: CASITPPRDTEAFF; DNA: TGTGCCAGCATAACTCCTCCTAGAGACACTGAAGCTTTCTTT
V: TRBV12-3/TRBV12-4; J: TRBJ2-7; D: TRBD1; size: NA; CDR3: CASSKEIRGQGWEQYF; DNA: TGTGCCAGCAGCAAGGAAATCCGGGGACAGGGGTGGGAGCAGTACTTC
V: TRBV6-5; J: TRBJ2-5; D: NA; size: NA; CDR3: CASSYIETAGTQYF; DNA: TGTGCCAGCAGTTACATTGAGACAGCGGGGACCCAGTACTTC
V: TRBV10-3; J: TRBJ2-7; D: TRBD1; size: NA; CDR3: CAISDRDRGYEQYF; DNA: TGTGCCATCAGTGACCGAGACAGGGGCTACGAGCAGTACTTC